This record covers a single T cell receptor beta chain. The sample originates from a study of T cell responses to AZD1222 COVID-19 vaccine. Assay used: immunoSEQ multiplex PCR; TCRdb lists only in-frame clones, some missing. The sample has 130,000 or so clones, approximately 93% seen once. This receptor was identified in an adult in good health. The sequencing here drew on peripheral blood, taken on day 0 of AZD1222 vaccination.

The CDR3 bases are TGTGCCAGTAGTTGGGGGGCTACTGAAGCTTTCTTT. Protein product: CASSWGATEAFF. The chain combines TRBV19 with TRBJ1-1; TRBD1 might be the D (6 bases). This CDR3 is built from 12 residues. V gave up 5 bases and J gave up 5 bases, with 9 bases separating them. Germline values: CDR1 LNHDA, CDR2 SQIVND (reference sequence).